Sequencing of this TCR beta chain was carried out in a study of cytomegalovirus exposure and HLA in healthy donors. Background on the study: An analysis done earlier identified roughly 120 million unique TCR beta sequences from about 180 million T cells. Study-level findings and limits: In an earlier analysis, productive rearrangement rates for most beta V segments clustered near 87% or 30%.

This clone was detected once. Its specificity is not known. PCR primers comprised 60 Vbeta and 13 Jbeta primers. The table came from immunoSEQ multiplex PCR; TCRdb's copy has only in-frame clones and leaves some out. The data contain 150,000 or so clones, 76% of them singletons. CDR1 is LGHNT and CDR2 is FRNRAP in the germline V gene. The CDR3 spans 14 residues. Losses at the gene ends were 3 bases for V and 6 bases for J; bases not matched to a gene: 4. Sequenced material: PBMCs. This chain joins TRBV12-5 and TRBJ1-2, with 10 nucleotides matching TRBD1. This TCR was sampled from a male donor in good health and CMV-seronegative. This CDR3 reads CASGFGTGVDGYTF. DNA for the CDR3: TGTGCTAGTGGTTTTGGGACAGGGGTGGATGGCTACACCTTC.